These 6 T cell receptor beta chains were all obtained from the same sample, sequenced in a study of blood T cell repertoires in COVID-19. Produced via immunoSEQ multiplex PCR; TCRdb's table is partial and in-frame only. This sample has approximately 20,000 clones, with 85% found just once. Source material: peripheral blood. These receptors were obtained from a man older than 75 with acute or convalescent COVID-19.

V and J are TRBV3-1 (or the pseudogene TRBV3-2) and TRBJ1-4; tentative D call: TRBD1 (6 bases). The CDR3 contains 15 residues. V gave up 4 bases and J gave up 4 bases, with 13 bases separating them. In germline, CDR1 is LGHDT, CDR2 YNNKEL (reference sequence). CDR3 residues: CASSRQTGVNEKLFF. In nucleotides, the CDR3 is TGTGCCAGCAGCCGACAGACAGGCGTTAATGAAAAACTGTTTTTT.

J is TRBJ2-1 and V is TRBV7-8, with a weak D call TRBD1 (6 bases). CDR1 and CDR2 (germline): SGHVS, FQNEAQ. This CDR3 region has 13 residues. V lost 0 bases, J lost 10 bases, and 10 bases lay in between. CDR3 DNA sequence: TGTGCCAGCAGCTTAGCTCCAGGGGCCGAGCAGTTCTTC. It yields the protein CASSLAPGAEQFF.

This chain links TRBV7-2 with TRBJ1-6; TRBD1 matches 8 bases. The V segment lost 5 bases and the J segment 3 bases; nucleotides outside the gene matches: 6. This CDR3 has 16 residues. The germline V gene encodes CDR1 SGHTA and CDR2 FQGNSA. CDR3 coding DNA: TGTGCCAGCAGCACTCAGGGGGCGGGCTATAATTCACCCCTCCACTTT. Protein product: CASSTQGAGYNSPLHF.

The V and J genes are TRBV5-4 and TRBJ2-3; tentative D call: TRBD2 (5 bases). This CDR3 has 15 residues. Germline CDR1 SGHNT, CDR2 YYREEE (reference sequence). The ends were cut back, 3 bases at V and 0 bases at J, with 11 bases in the middle. CDR3 sequence: CASSSLRGSTDTQYF. The DNA of the CDR3 is TGTGCCAGCAGCTCCCTCCGCGGGAGCACAGATACGCAGTATTTT.

This clone was observed once. The rearrangement links TRBV18 to TRBJ1-1, with TRBD1 matching 7 bases. The CDR3 sequence is 14 residues long. Germline V gene lookup returns CDR1 KGHSH and CDR2 LQKENI. The trim removed 4 bases at V and 3 bases at J, leaving 5 bases unmatched. CDR3 sequence: CASSRQGGDTEAFF. CDR3 sequence (DNA): TGTGCCAGCTCACGACAGGGTGGGGACACTGAAGCTTTCTTT.

The chain has TRBV5-1 and TRBJ2-7; tentatively, D is TRBD1 (7 bases). Germline V lookup: CDR1 SGHRS, CDR2 YFSETQ. This CDR3 region has 15 residues. V lost 4 bases to trimming and J lost 9 bases, with 23 bases between them. CDR3 loop: CASSPRTGGPVRQYF. The CDR3 DNA is TGCGCCAGCAGCCCCCGGACAGGAGGGCCCGTTCGGCAGTACTTC.